The present T cell receptor (beta chain) was sequenced within a study of breast tumors, draining lymph nodes, adjacent tissues. Broader study findings: Compared with lymph nodes, tumors were less diverse; compared with nontumor tissue, more. Data only fit, rather than demonstrated, lymph node origin of most tumor T cells. Most tumor T cells seemingly derive from lymph node, then expand in tumor. Luminal-like breast cancer showed significantly higher tumor–nontumor repertoire similarity than basal-like.

This clonotype was seen many times. Its antigen remains unidentified. CDR1 is LGHDT, CDR2 YNNKEL, per germline (reference sequence). CDR3 size: 12 residues. Trimming took off 5 bases at V and 8 bases at J, with 10 bases between the two ends. Axillary draining lymph nodes of breast cancer patients supplied the node samples. TCRdb independently ran MiXCR on the multiplex PCR reads; one entry per CDR3 protein. The sample includes some 140,000 distinct CDR3 sequences, about a fifth seen only once; the top ten take roughly 2.8%. The chain joins TRBV3-1 to TRBJ2-1; D is ambiguous. The sample consisted of axillary lymph node tissue. The origin of this receptor is a female donor with breast cancer. Some clones in this sample may be carry-over from other donors' samples. CDR3 residues: CASSVSRDEQFF. CDR3 DNA sequence: TGTGCCAGCAGCGTAAGCCGGGATGAGCAGTTCTTC.